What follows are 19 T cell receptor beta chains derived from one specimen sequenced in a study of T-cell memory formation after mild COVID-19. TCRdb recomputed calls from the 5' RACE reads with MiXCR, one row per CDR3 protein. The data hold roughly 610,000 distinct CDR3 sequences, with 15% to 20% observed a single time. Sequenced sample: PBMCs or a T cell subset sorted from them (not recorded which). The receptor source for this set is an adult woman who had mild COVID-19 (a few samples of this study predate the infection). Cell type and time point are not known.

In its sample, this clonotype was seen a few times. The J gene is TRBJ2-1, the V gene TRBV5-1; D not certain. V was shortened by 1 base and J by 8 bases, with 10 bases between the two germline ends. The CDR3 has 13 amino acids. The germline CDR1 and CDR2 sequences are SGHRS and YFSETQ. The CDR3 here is CASSLFGGHEQFF. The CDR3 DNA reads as TGCGCCAGCAGCTTGTTTGGTGGCCATGAGCAGTTCTTC.

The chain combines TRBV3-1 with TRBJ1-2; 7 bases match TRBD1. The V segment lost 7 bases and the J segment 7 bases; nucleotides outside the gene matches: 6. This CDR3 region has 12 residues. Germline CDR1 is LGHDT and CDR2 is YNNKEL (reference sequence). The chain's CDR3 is CASTGGGGGYTF. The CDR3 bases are TGTGCCAGCACCGGAGGGGGCGGTGGCTACACCTTC.

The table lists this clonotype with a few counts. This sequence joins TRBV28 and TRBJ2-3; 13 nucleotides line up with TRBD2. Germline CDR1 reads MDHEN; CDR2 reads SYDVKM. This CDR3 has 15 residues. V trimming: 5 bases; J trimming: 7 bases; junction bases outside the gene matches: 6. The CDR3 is CASSPTSGGWNTQYF. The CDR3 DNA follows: TGTGCCAGCAGTCCGACTAGCGGGGGGTGGAATACGCAGTATTTT.

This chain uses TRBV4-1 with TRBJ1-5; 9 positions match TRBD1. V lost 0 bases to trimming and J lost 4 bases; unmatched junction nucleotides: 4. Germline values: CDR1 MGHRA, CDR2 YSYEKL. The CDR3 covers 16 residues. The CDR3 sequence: CASSQDPGQGNQPQHF. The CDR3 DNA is TGCGCCAGCAGCCAAGATCCCGGACAGGGGAATCAGCCCCAGCATTTT.

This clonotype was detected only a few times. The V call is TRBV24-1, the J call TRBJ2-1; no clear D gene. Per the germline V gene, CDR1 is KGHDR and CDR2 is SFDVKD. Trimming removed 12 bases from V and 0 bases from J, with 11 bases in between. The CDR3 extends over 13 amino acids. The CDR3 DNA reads TGTGCCGTTCAGGTTAGCTCCTACAATGAGCAGTTCTTC. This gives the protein CAVQVSSYNEQFF.

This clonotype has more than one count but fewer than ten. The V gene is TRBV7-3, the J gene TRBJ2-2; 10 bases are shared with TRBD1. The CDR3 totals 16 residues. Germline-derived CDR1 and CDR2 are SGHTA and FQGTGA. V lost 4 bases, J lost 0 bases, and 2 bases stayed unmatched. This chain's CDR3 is CASSSTGGPNTGELFF. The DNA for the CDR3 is TGTGCCAGCAGCTCGACAGGGGGCCCGAACACCGGGGAGCTGTTTTTT. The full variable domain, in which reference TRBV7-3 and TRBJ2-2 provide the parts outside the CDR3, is GAGVSQTPSNKVTEKGKYVELRCDPISGHTALYWYRQSLGQGPEFLIYFQGTGAADDSGLPNDRFFAVRPEGSVSTLKIQRTERGDSAVYLCASSSTGGPNTGELFFGEGSRLTVL.

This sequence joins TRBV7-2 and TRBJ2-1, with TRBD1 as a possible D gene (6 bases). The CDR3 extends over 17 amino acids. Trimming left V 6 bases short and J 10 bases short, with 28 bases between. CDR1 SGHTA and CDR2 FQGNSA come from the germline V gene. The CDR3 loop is CASREALTGSATKEQFF. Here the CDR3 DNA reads TGTGCCAGCAGGGAAGCCTTAACAGGGTCCGCTACTAAAGAGCAGTTCTTC.

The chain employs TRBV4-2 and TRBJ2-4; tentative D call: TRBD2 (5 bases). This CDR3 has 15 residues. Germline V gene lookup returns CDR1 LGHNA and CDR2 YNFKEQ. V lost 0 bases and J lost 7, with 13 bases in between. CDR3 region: CASSQDRGRLNIQYF. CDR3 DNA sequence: TGTGCCAGCAGCCAAGATAGAGGGAGACTCAACATTCAGTACTTC.

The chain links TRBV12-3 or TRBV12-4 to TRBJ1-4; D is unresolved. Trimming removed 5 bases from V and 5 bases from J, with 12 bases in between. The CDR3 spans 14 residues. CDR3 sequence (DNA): TGTGCCAGCAGTGCCAGCCGCTGGAATGAAAAACTGTTTTTT. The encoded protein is CASSASRWNEKLFF.

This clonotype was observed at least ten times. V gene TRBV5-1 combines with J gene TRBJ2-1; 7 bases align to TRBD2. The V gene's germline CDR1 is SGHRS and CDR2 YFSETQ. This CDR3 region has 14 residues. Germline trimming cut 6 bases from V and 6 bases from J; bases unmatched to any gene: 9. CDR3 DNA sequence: TGCGCCAGCATGTGGGCTAGCGGTTCCAATGAGCAGTTCTTC. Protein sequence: CASMWASGSNEQFF. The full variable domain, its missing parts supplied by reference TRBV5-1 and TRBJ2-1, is KAGVTQTPRYLIKTRGQQVTLSCSPISGHRSVSWYQQTPGQGLQFLFEYFSETQRNKGNFPGRFSGRQFSNSRSEMNVSTLELGDSALYLCASMWASGSNEQFFGPGTRLTVL.

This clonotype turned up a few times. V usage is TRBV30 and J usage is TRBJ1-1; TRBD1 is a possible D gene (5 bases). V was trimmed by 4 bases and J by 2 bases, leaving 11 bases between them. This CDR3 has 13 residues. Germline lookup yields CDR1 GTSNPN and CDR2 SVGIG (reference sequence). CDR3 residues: CAWTGRGNTEAFF. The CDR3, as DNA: TGTGCCTGGACGGGGAGGGGAAACACTGAAGCTTTCTTT.

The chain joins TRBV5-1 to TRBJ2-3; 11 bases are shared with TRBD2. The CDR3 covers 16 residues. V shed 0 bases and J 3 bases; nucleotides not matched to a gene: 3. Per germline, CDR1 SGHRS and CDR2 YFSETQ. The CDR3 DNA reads TGCGCCAGCAGCTTGGATTCTAGCGGGGGGACAGATACGCAGTATTTT. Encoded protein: CASSLDSSGGTDTQYF.

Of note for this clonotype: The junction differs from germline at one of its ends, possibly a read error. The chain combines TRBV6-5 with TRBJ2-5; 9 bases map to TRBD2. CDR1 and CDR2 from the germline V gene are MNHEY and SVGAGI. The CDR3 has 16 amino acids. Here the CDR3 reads CASSYSAGGPQETQYF. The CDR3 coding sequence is TGTGCCAGCAGTTACTCCGCGGGGGGGCCCCAAGAGACACAGTACTTC.

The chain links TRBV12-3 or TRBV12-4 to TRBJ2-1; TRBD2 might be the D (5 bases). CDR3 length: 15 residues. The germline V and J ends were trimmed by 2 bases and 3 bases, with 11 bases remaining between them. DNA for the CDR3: TGTGCCAGCAGTTTACAAGCGGTAATCTACAATGAGCAGTTCTTC. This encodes CASSLQAVIYNEQFF.

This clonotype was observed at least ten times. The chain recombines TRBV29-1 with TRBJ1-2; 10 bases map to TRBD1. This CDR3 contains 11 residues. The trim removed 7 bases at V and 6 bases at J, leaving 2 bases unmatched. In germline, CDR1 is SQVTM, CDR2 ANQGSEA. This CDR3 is CSAGQGDGYTF. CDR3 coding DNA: TGCAGCGCCGGACAGGGGGATGGCTACACCTTC.

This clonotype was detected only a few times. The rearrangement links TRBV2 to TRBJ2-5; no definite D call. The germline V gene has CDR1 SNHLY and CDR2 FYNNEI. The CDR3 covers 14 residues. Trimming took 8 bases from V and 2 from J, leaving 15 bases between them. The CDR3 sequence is CASGAGVMQETQYF. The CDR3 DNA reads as TGTGCCAGCGGAGCTGGGGTAATGCAAGAGACCCAGTACTTC. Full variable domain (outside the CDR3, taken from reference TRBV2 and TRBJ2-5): EPEVTQTPSHQVTQMGQEVILRCVPISNHLYFYWYRQILGQKVEFLVSFYNNEISEKSEIFDDQFSVERPDGSNFTLKIRSTKLEDSAMYFCASGAGVMQETQYFGPGTRLLVL.

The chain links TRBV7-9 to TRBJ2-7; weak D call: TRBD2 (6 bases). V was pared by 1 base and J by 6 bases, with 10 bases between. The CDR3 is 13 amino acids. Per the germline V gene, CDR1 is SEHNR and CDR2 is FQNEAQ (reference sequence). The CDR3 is CASSLVAEGEQYF. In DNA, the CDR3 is TGTGCCAGCAGCTTAGTCGCGGAGGGCGAGCAGTACTTC. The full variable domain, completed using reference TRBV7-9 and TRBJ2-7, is DTGVSQNPRHKITKRGQNVTFRCDPISEHNRLYWYRQTLGQGPEFLTYFQNEAQLEKSRLLSDRFSAERPKGSFSTLEIQRTEQGDSAMYLCASSLVAEGEQYFGPGTRLTVT.

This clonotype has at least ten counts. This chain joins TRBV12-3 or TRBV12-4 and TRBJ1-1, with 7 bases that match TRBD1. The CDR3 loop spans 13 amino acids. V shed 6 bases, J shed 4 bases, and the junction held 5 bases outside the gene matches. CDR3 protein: CASSLTGVTEAFF. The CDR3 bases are TGTGCCAGCAGCCTTACAGGGGTCACTGAAGCTTTCTTT.

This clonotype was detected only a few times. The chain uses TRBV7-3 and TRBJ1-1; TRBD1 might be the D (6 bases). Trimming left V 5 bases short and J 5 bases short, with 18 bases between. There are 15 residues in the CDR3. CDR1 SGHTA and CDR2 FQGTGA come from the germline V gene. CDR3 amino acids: CASSTRQVLGTEAFF. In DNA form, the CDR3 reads TGTGCCAGCAGCACCCGACAGGTTTTGGGGACTGAAGCTTTCTTT.